This T cell receptor beta chain was captured by sequencing in a study of identical twins. General observations from the study: Among beta out-of-frame sequences, excess sharing between twins appeared weaker. A cross-sectional statistical analysis, not follow-up of the same donors, supported the conclusions.

From the 5' RACE reads, TCRdb called clonotypes with MiXCR, one entry per CDR3 protein. The table has around 100,000 distinct CDR3 sequences, less than 6.5% seen once; the top ten hold less than 15%. This clonotype was seen at least ten times. Its antigen is currently unknown. Healthy Caucasians were all of the donors. V was trimmed by 6 bases and J by 9 bases, leaving 24 bases between them. The CDR3 contains 15 residues. Germline V gene sequence: CDR1 DFQATT, CDR2 SNEGSKA (reference sequence). The material sequenced was memory T cells sorted from blood. The receptor was derived from a woman aged 45-59 years in good health. This rearrangement joins TRBV20-1 to TRBJ2-1, with D possibly matching TRBD2 (5 bases). The CDR3 DNA sequence: TGCAGTGCCCCCTTGGCAGCGGCCAGAGGTGGTGAGCAGTTCTTC. This sequence encodes CSAPLAAARGGEQFF.